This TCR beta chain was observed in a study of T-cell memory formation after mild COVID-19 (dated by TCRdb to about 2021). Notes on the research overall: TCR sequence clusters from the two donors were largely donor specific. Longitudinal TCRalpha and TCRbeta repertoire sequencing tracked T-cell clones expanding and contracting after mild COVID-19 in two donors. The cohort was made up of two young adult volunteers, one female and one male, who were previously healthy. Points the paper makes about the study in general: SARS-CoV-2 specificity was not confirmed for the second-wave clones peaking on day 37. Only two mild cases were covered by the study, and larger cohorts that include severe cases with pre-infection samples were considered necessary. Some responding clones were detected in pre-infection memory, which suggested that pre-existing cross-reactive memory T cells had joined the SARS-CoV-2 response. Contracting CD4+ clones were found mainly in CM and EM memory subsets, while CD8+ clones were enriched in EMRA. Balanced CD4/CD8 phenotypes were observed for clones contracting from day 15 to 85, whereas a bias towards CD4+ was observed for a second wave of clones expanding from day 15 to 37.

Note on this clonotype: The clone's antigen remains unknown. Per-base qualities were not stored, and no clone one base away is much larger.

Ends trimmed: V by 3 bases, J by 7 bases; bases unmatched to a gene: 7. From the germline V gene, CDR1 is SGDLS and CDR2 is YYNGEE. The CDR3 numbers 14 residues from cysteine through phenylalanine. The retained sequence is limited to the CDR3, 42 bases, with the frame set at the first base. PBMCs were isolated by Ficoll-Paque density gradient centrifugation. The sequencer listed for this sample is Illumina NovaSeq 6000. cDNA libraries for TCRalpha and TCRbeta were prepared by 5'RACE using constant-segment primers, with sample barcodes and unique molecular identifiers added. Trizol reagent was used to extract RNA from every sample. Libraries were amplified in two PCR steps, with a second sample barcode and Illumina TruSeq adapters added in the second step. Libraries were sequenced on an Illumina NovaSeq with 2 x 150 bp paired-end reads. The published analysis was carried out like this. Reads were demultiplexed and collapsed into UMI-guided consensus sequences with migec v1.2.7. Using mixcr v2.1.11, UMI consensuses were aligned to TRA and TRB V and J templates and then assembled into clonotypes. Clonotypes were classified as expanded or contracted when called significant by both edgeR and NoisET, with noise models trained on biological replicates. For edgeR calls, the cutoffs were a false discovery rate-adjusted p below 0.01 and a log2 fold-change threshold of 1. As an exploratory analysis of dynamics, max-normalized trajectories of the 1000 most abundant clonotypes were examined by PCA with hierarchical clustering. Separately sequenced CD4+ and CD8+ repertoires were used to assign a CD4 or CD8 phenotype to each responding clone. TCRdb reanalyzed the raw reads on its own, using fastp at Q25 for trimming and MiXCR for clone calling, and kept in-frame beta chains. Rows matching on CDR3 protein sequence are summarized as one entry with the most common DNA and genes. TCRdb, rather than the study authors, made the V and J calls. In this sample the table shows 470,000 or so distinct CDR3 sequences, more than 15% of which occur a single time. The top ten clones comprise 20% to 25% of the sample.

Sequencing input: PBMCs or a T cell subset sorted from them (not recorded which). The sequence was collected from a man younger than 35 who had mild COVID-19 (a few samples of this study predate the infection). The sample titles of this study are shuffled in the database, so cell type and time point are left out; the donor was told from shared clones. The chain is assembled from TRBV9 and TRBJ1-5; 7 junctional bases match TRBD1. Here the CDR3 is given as CASSAGGGTQPQHF. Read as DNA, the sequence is TGTGCCAGCAGCGCAGGGGGGGGGACCCAGCCCCAGCATTTT.